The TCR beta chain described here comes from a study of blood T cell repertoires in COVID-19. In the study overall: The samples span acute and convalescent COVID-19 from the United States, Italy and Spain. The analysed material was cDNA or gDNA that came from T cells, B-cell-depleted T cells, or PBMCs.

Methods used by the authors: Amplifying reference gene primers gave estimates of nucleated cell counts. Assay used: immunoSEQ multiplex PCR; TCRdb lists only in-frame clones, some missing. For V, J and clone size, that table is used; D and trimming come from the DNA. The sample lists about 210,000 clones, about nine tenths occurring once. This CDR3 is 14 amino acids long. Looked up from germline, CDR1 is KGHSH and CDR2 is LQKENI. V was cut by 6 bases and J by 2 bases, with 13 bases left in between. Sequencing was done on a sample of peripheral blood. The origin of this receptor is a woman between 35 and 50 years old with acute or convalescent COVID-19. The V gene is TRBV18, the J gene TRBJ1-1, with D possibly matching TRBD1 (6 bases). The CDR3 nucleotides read TGTGCCAGCTCTGAGGCACAGGGAAACACTGAAGCTTTCTTT. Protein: CASSEAQGNTEAFF.